The clone carrying this T cell receptor beta chain was detected a few times. The record originates from a study of glioma-infiltrating T cells. Looking at the study overall: Blood libraries targeted about 4- to 11-fold coverage of about a million T cells.

Using RNA template, CDR3s of TCR alpha and beta were amplified with iRepertoire arm-PCR. TCRdb re-derived calls from the multiplex PCR reads in MiXCR, one entry per CDR3 protein. Counted here are roughly 350,000 distinct CDR3 sequences, 41% occurring once; the ten biggest clones make up around 12%. Between the trimmed V and J ends, which lost 0 bases and 1 base, there was a span of 8 bases. CDR3 length equals 15 residues. Germline V CDR1 and CDR2: ENHRY, SYGVKD. The V gene is TRBV10-3, the J gene TRBJ2-3, with D possibly TRBD2 on 5 matching bases. This TCR was recovered from a human donor with low-grade glioma or glioblastoma, undergoing nonglioma brain surgery, or in good health (not recorded which). Sequenced input: glioma tissue, nonneoplastic brain tissue, or PBMCs (not recorded which). For the CDR3, the DNA is TGTGCCATCAGTGAGTCGAGCGGAGGCACAGATACGCAGTATTTT. It yields the protein CAISESSGGTDTQYF.